The 18 T cell receptor beta chains below come from one sample, sequenced in a study of post-analysis software for immune sequencing data. The study, taken as a whole, reports: The five TRBV segments detected at higher frequency in patients than in controls included TRBV5-6, TRBV5-1 and TRBV20-1.

Prepared libraries of TCR beta cDNA carried unique molecular identifiers. Each CDR3 protein is one row after TCRdb ran MiXCR on the PCR reads. Here the sample spans about 770,000 distinct CDR3 sequences, roughly 46% being singletons. No antigen is known for these receptors. The sample comprised blood. The receptors originated from a girl aged 5 to 17 with multiple sclerosis.

This clonotype was seen only a few times. The V call is TRBV7-2, the J call TRBJ2-3; D gene ambiguous. There are 14 residues in the CDR3. V lost 2 bases, J lost 1 base, and 7 bases lay in between. CDR1 is SGHTA, CDR2 FQGNSA, per germline. This chain's CDR3 is CASSLNSRTDTQYF. The CDR3 DNA reads TGTGCCAGCAGCTTAAACTCCCGCACAGATACGCAGTATTTT.

This clonotype was observed once. The chain employs TRBV11-2 and TRBJ2-1; D is possibly TRBD1 (6 bases). Germline V lookup: CDR1 SGHAT, CDR2 FQNNGV. CDR3 length: 16 amino acids. V dropped 5 bases and J dropped 8 bases, with 22 bases sitting between them. The CDR3 DNA is TGTGCCAGCAGCCAGAACGACAGGCCCCCCTTGGATGAGCAGTTCTTC. The encoded protein is CASSQNDRPPLDEQFF. Full variable domain (missing parts from reference TRBV11-2 and TRBJ2-1): EAGVAQSPRYKIIEKRQSVAFWCNPISGHATLYWYQQILGQGPKLLIQFQNNGVVDDSQLPKDRFSAERLKGVDSTLKIQPAKLEDSAVYLCASSQNDRPPLDEQFFGPGTRLTVL.

This clonotype appeared a few times. The chain has TRBV20-1 and TRBJ2-5, with D uncertain. The length of the CDR3 is 16 residues. Per germline, CDR1 DFQATT and CDR2 SNEGSKA (reference sequence). V lost 5 bases and J lost 0, with 19 bases in between. The CDR3 region is CSAAEAPLGYQETQYF. The CDR3 nucleotides read TGCAGTGCTGCCGAAGCCCCACTGGGGTACCAAGAGACCCAGTACTTC.

The chain is built from TRBV28 and TRBJ1-1; D not resolved. Germline values: CDR1 MDHEN, CDR2 SYDVKM. The CDR3 has 15 residues. Deletions cut 3 bases from V and 0 bases from J, with 11 bases between. CDR3 region: CASSFSRIMNTEAFF. Here the CDR3 DNA reads TGTGCCAGCAGTTTCAGCAGGATAATGAACACTGAAGCTTTCTTT.

The chain couples TRBV6-6 to TRBJ2-7; TRBD2 might be the D (7 bases). Trimming removed 3 bases from V and 0 bases from J, with 15 bases in between. The CDR3 is 16 amino acids. Germline values: CDR1 MNHNY, CDR2 SVGAGI (reference sequence). The CDR3, as DNA: TGTGCCAGCAGTTATTTAGGGGGGGCAGGCTCCTACGAGCAGTACTTC. Translated, it gives CASSYLGGAGSYEQYF.

The J gene is TRBJ2-6, the V gene TRBV4-3; perhaps TRBD1 as D (6 bases). The CDR3 is 15 residues long. CDR1 is LGHNA and CDR2 is YSLEER in the germline V gene. Trimming cost V 6 bases and J 4 bases, with 13 bases left between them. CDR3 DNA: TGCGCCAGCAGGCCCGACAGGCTAGGGGCCAACGTCCTGACTTTC. This gives the protein CASRPDRLGANVLTF.

This clonotype was observed a handful of times. The chain is built from TRBV7-8 and TRBJ2-4, with D perhaps matching TRBD1 or TRBD2 (5 bases each). Per germline, CDR1 SGHVS and CDR2 FQNEAQ. V lost 4 bases, J lost 3 bases, and 16 bases lay in between. The CDR3 contains 16 residues. The chain's CDR3 is CASSSLGRDVKNIQYF. CDR3 bases: TGTGCCAGCAGCTCCCTAGGTCGGGACGTCAAAAACATTCAGTACTTC.

In its sample, this clonotype was seen a few times. The J gene is TRBJ1-1, the V gene TRBV20-1; D ambiguous. The CDR3 runs 12 residues. Trimming stripped 3 bases from V and 4 bases from J, with 9 bases between. The germline V gene has CDR1 DFQATT and CDR2 SNEGSKA (reference sequence). The CDR3: CSASRASTEAFF. The DNA of the CDR3 is TGCAGTGCTAGCCGAGCCAGCACTGAAGCTTTCTTT.

The chain links TRBV12-3 or TRBV12-4 to TRBJ2-1, with 9 bases matching TRBD1. This CDR3 spans 17 amino acids. V trimming: 5 bases; J trimming: 0 bases; junction bases outside the gene matches: 8. The CDR3 nucleotides are TGTGCCAGCAGTCCCCGACAGGGGGTGGGCTCCTACAATGAGCAGTTCTTC. Translating gives CASSPRQGVGSYNEQFF.

The rearrangement joins TRBV10-3 to TRBJ1-4, with a weak D call TRBD1 (5 bases). CDR1 is ENHRY, CDR2 SYGVKD, per germline. The CDR3 has 13 amino acids. V gave up 8 bases and J gave up 8 bases, with 15 bases separating them. This chain's CDR3 is CAISGQKGEKLFF. In nucleotides, the CDR3 is TGTGCCATCTCCGGGCAGAAGGGGGAAAAACTGTTTTTT.

This clonotype was seen a single time. The rearrangement joins TRBV7-9 to TRBJ2-5; possible D gene TRBD2, 6 bases. TRBJ2-7 matches the DNA end more closely, so the J call is doubtful. This CDR3 contains 17 residues. CDR1 and CDR2 from the germline V gene are SEHNR and FQNEAQ (reference sequence). The CDR3 spells CASSLALGLFNEDEQYF. CDR3 coding DNA: TGTGCCAGCAGCTTAGCCCTAGGACTATTCAACGAGGACGAGCAGTACTTC.

This clonotype was observed a few times. The V call is TRBV2, the J call TRBJ2-2, with TRBD1 matching 7 bases. Germline V gene sequence: CDR1 SNHLY, CDR2 FYNNEI. V shed 4 bases and J 4 bases; nucleotides not matched to a gene: 9. This CDR3 spans 16 amino acids. The CDR3 here is CASSVRQGGSTGELFF. In DNA, the CDR3 is TGTGCCAGCAGTGTTCGACAGGGTGGAAGCACCGGGGAGCTGTTTTTT.

In its sample, this clonotype was seen a few times. The chain uses TRBV7-2 and TRBJ2-1, with 10 bases aligning to TRBD2. The CDR3 has 16 amino acids. V lost 3 bases to trimming and J lost 7 bases; unmatched junction nucleotides: 9. CDR1 and CDR2 from the germline V gene are SGHTA and FQGNSA. The DNA for the CDR3 is TGTGCCAGCAGCTTCCTTGGGGGACTAGCGCCTAATGAGCAGTTCTTC. Its translation: CASSFLGGLAPNEQFF.

The V call is TRBV20-1, the J call TRBJ2-5; 11 nucleotides line up with TRBD2. The germline CDR1 and CDR2 sequences are DFQATT and SNEGSKA (reference sequence). V dropped 6 bases and J dropped 5; count of bases not matched to a gene: 17. CDR3 length: 17 amino acids. CDR3 loop: CSAPEGVLAGVGETQYF. The CDR3 DNA follows: TGCAGTGCCCCCGAAGGGGTACTAGCGGGAGTAGGGGAGACCCAGTACTTC.

The chain couples TRBV7-2 to TRBJ1-5; a weak D match, TRBD1 (5 bases). Germline loops: CDR1 SGHTA, CDR2 FQGNSA. Trimming removed 0 bases at V and 3 bases at J, with 15 bases between. The CDR3 is made up of 17 amino acids. The CDR3 here is CASSLAGETATNQPQHF. CDR3 coding DNA: TGTGCCAGCAGCTTAGCAGGGGAGACAGCCACCAATCAGCCCCAGCATTTT.

With regard to this clonotype: The junction and the germline gene differ at one end; a read error may be behind it. V and J are TRBV7-9 and TRBJ2-3, with 11 bases lining up with TRBD2. From germline, CDR1 is SEHNR and CDR2 FQNEAQ (reference sequence). The CDR3 runs 17 residues. The CDR3: CASRPGLAEAWTDAQYF. The CDR3, as DNA: TGTGCCAGCAGACCGGGACTAGCGGAAGCCTGGACAGATGCGCAGTATTTT. The whole variable domain, filled in from reference TRBV7-9 and TRBJ2-3, reads DTGVSQNPRHKITKRGQNVTFRCDPISEHNRLYWYRQTLGQGPEFLTYFQNEAQLEKSRLLSDRFSAERPKGSFSTLEIQRTEQGDSAMYLCASRPGLAEAWTDAQYFGPGTRLTVL.

This rearrangement joins TRBV7-9 to TRBJ2-7; 9 positions agree with TRBD2. Trimming at V came to 4 bases and at J to 2 bases, leaving 9 bases not matched to a gene. The CDR3 is 16 residues long. Germline loops: CDR1 SEHNR, CDR2 FQNEAQ (reference sequence). The CDR3 sequence: CASSSISSGATYEQYF. CDR3 DNA: TGTGCCAGCAGCTCGATCTCTAGCGGGGCAACCTACGAGCAGTACTTC.

This clonotype was found a few times. The J gene is TRBJ2-7, the V gene TRBV10-3; D possibly corresponds to TRBD1 (6 bases). The CDR3 contains 15 residues. Trimming removed 4 bases at V and 3 bases at J, with 16 bases between. Germline V gene lookup returns CDR1 ENHRY and CDR2 SYGVKD. The DNA of the CDR3 is TGTGCCATCAGTGGGGAAGGGAGAGGGGGCTACGAGCAGTACTTC. Its translation is CAISGEGRGGYEQYF.